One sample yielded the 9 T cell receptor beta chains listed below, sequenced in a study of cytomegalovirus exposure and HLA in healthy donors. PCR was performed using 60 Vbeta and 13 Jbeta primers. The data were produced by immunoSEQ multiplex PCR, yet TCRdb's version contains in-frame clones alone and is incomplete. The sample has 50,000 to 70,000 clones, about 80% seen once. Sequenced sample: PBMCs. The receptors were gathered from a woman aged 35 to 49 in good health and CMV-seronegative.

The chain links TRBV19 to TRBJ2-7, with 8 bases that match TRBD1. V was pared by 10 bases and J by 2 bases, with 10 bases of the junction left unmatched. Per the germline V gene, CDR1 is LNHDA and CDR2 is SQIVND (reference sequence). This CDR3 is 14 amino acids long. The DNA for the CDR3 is TGTGCCAAACCGTCCCCACAGGGGGCCTACGAGCAGTACTTC. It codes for CAKPSPQGAYEQYF.

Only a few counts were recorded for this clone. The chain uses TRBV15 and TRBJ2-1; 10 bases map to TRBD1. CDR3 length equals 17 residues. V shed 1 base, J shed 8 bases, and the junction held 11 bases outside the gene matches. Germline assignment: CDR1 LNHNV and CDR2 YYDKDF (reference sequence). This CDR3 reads CATSRGAWDRGGDEQFF. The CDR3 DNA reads TGTGCCACCAGCAGAGGGGCGTGGGACAGGGGTGGGGATGAGCAGTTCTTC.

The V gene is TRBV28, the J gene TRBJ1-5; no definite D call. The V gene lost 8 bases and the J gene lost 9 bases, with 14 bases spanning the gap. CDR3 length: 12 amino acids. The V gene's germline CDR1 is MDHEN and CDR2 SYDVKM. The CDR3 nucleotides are TGTGCCAGCGTTAGTTCTAGGTTGCCCCAGCATTTT. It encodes CASVSSRLPQHF.

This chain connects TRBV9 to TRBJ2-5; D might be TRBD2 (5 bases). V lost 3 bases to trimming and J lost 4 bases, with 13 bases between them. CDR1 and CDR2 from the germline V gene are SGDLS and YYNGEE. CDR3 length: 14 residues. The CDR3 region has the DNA TGTGCCAGCAGCGGAGGGAGAGTGGGAGAGACCCAGTACTTC. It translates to CASSGGRVGETQYF.

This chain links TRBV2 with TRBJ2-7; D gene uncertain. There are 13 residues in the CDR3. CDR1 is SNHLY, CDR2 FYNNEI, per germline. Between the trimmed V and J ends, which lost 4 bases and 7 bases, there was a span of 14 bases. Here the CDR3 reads CASSARPLKEQYF. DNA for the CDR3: TGTGCCAGCAGTGCTAGACCCCTTAAAGAGCAGTACTTC.

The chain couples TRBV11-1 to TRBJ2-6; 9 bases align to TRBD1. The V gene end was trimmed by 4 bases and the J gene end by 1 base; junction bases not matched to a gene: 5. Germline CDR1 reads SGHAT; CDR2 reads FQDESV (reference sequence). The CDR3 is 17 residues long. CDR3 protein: CASSWTGEGSGANVLTF. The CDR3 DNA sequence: TGTGCCAGCAGCTGGACAGGGGAGGGTTCTGGGGCCAACGTCCTGACTTTC. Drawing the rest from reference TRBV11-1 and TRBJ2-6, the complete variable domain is EAEVAQSPRYKITEKSQAVAFWCDPISGHATLYWYRQILGQGPELLVQFQDESVVDDSQLPKDRFSAERLKGVDSTLKIQPAELGDSAMYLCASSWTGEGSGANVLTFGAGSRLTVL.

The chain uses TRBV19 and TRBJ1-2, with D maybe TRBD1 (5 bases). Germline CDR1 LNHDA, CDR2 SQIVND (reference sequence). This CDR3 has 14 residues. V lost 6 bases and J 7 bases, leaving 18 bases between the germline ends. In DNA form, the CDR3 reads TGTGCCAGTAGCCTTGGGGGGATAAGGTTTGGCTACACCTTC. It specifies CASSLGGIRFGYTF.

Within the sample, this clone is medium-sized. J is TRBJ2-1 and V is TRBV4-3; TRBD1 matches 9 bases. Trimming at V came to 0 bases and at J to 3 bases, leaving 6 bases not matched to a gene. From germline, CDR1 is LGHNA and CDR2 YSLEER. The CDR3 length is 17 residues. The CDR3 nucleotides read TGCGCCAGCAGCCAAGAAGGACAGGGGAGCGTCTACAATGAGCAGTTCTTC. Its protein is CASSQEGQGSVYNEQFF.

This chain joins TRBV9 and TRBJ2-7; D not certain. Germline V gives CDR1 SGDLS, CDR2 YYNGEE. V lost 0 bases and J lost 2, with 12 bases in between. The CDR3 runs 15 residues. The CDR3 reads CASSVAPIQPYEQYF. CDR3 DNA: TGTGCCAGCAGCGTAGCACCTATCCAACCCTACGAGCAGTACTTC.